The present TCR beta chain was sequenced within a study of TIL therapy for anti-PD-1-resistant metastatic lung cancer. Study context: Most patients had lung adenocarcinoma. Median tumor mutation burden was 1.5 mutations per megabase.

Sample time point: pre-treatment sample, taken before nivolumab and TIL therapy. Tumor tissue came from excised metastases, mostly pleural nodules or supraclavicular lymph nodes. Patients were adults with stage 4 NSCLC. The immunoSEQ assay was v3. Some clones are missing from TCRdb's copy, which holds only in-frame ones; the method was immunoSEQ multiplex PCR. The profile shows more than 10,000 clones, around 54% of them singletons. This clone has more than one count but fewer than ten. Its matching antigen is unknown. The CDR3 is 14 amino acids. Looked up from germline, CDR1 is SGHRS and CDR2 is YFSETQ. Findings and caveats of the study: Many TIL product clones were absent from baseline tumor, suggesting clonal contraction.

The receptor comes from a person between 25 and 80 years old with non-small cell lung cancer. The starting material was tumor tissue, obtained at baseline. V and J are TRBV5-1 and TRBJ2-5, with D hard to call. TRBJ2-7 explains the end of the DNA better; the J call may be wrong. CDR3 protein: CASSLVGSTYEQYF. DNA for the CDR3: TGCGCCAGCAGCTTGGTGGGCTCAACCTACGAGCAGTACTTC.